The 13 T cell receptor beta chains below come from one sample, sequenced in a study of low-dose radiotherapy and immunotherapy resistance in tumors. Covering alpha and beta chains, TRAV- and TRBV-specific primers were used for the first-strand cDNA. TCR amplification ran roughly 20 PCR cycles using constant-region and V-primer adapter primers. Using its own MiXCR run on the reads, TCRdb lists one record per CDR3 protein. This table holds 57,000 or so distinct CDR3 sequences, about 23% found once. The time point: before trial treatment. The sample here was PBMCs, taken before treatment. These receptor sequences come from a male donor with prostate cancer.

This clonotype was seen repeatedly, ten times or more. This chain connects TRBV7-7 to TRBJ2-1; 7 bases match TRBD2. The CDR3 loop spans 16 amino acids. Germline CDR1 and CDR2: SSHAT and FNYEAQ (reference sequence). V dropped 1 base and J dropped 4; count of bases not matched to a gene: 7. CDR3 protein: CASSLGGAGLYNEQFF. In nucleotides, the CDR3 is TGTGCCAGCAGCTTAGGGGGAGCGGGATTATACAATGAGCAGTTCTTC.

In its sample, this clonotype was seen many times. The CDR3 here is CASSLGFEKNTEAFF. In DNA, the CDR3 is TGTGCCAGCAGCTTGGGCTTTGAGAAGAACACTGAAGCTTTCTTT. The chain employs TRBV5-5 and TRBJ1-1, with D unclear. The V end lost 0 bases, the J end lost 1 base, and 10 bases lay between the germline ends. The germline V gene has CDR1 SGHKS and CDR2 YYEKEE (reference sequence). The CDR3 covers 15 residues.

Ten or more counts support this clonotype. The rearrangement uses TRBV25-1 and TRBJ1-6; 7 bases align to TRBD1. Looked up from germline, CDR1 is MGHDK and CDR2 is SYGVNS. The CDR3 has 13 amino acids. V shed 4 bases, J shed 6 bases, and the junction held 0 bases outside the gene matches. The CDR3 bases are TGTGCCAGCAGTGGGGACAGTAATTCACCCCTCCACTTT. Its protein product is CASSGDSNSPLHF.

Points on this clonotype: A read error is the likely source, as a far larger clone sits one nucleotide away. The chain links TRBV5-3 to TRBJ2-5, with 9 bases lining up with TRBD2. TRBV5-3 is flagged as an ORF with uncertain function. This CDR3 has 15 residues. V shed 10 bases and J 11 bases; nucleotides not matched to a gene: 21. The CDR3 DNA sequence: TGTGCCGCTCAGTCGGCGGGAGGGGTTTACAATGAGCAGTACTTC. Its protein is CAAQSAGGVYNEQYF.

This chain links TRBV24-1 with TRBJ2-7, with no clear D. V was shortened by 5 bases and J by 3 bases, with 4 bases between the two germline ends. This CDR3 is 11 amino acids long. CDR1 and CDR2 from the germline V gene are KGHDR and SFDVKD. The CDR3 DNA follows: TGTGCCACCAGTGCGGGCTACGAGCAGTACTTC. It codes for CATSAGYEQYF.

This clonotype was counted at least ten times. The chain joins TRBV7-8 to TRBJ2-1, with 14 nucleotides matching TRBD2. V was pared by 5 bases and J by 1 base, with 7 bases of the junction left unmatched. Per the germline V gene, CDR1 is SGHVS and CDR2 is FQNEAQ. This CDR3 region has 18 residues. CDR3: CASSARLAGGLSYNEQFF. CDR3 in DNA: TGTGCCAGCAGCGCGAGACTAGCGGGAGGGCTGTCCTACAATGAGCAGTTCTTC. The whole variable domain, remainder taken from reference TRBV7-8 and TRBJ2-1, is GAGVSQSPRYKVAKRGQDVALRCDPISGHVSLFWYQQALGQGPEFLTYFQNEAQLDKSGLPSDRFFAERPEGSVSTLKIQRTQQEDSAVYLCASSARLAGGLSYNEQFFGPGTRLTVL.

This clonotype was detected ten times or more. The chain links TRBV7-8 to TRBJ2-3; 7 nucleotides agree with TRBD2. The CDR3 is 16 residues long. Trimming cost V 2 bases and J 14 bases; bases outside gene matches: 19. The germline CDR1 and CDR2 sequences are SGHVS and FQNEAQ. The CDR3 sequence is CASSLISASGRDLGYF. In DNA, the CDR3 is TGTGCCAGCAGCTTAATTAGCGCTAGCGGAAGGGATCTGGGGTATTTT.

This clonotype was counted at least ten times. V gene TRBV4-1 combines with J gene TRBJ1-5, with D maybe TRBD1 (5 bases). CDR3 size: 15 residues. The germline CDR1 and CDR2 sequences are MGHRA and YSYEKL. V gave up 3 bases and J gave up 3 bases, with 12 bases separating them. The CDR3 nucleotides are TGCGCCAGCAGCCATACGACGGGGGTCAATCAGCCCCAGCATTTT. Its protein is CASSHTTGVNQPQHF.

A note on this clonotype: A far larger clone is off by one base, so a read error is likely. The chain recombines TRBV7-9 with TRBJ2-1; tentative D call: TRBD2 (5 bases). This CDR3 has 15 amino acids. Trimming stripped 7 bases from V and 10 bases from J, with 23 bases between. CDR1 and CDR2 from the germline V gene are SEHNR and FQNEAQ (reference sequence). The CDR3 DNA reads as TGTGCCAGCAACCCTAGCTCGGACGGTACCTACGAGCAGTTCTTC. Encoded protein: CASNPSSDGTYEQFF.

This clonotype has ten or more counts. The genes are TRBV28 and TRBJ2-4; 9 positions agree with TRBD2. Germline lookup yields CDR1 MDHEN and CDR2 SYDVKM. V lost 4 bases and J lost 8; bases outside the gene matches: 9. The CDR3 length is 15 residues. The CDR3 loop reads CASSSVAGVTYIQYF. CDR3 DNA: TGTGCCAGCAGTTCCGTAGCGGGAGTCACCTACATTCAGTACTTC.

This clonotype came up a few times. The V gene is TRBV7-9, the J gene TRBJ2-2; 7 bases match TRBD2. The CDR3 runs to 18 residues. Losses at the gene ends were 7 bases for V and 4 bases for J; bases not matched to a gene: 18. From germline, CDR1 is SEHNR and CDR2 FQNEAQ (reference sequence). DNA of the CDR3: TGTGCCAGCAAATATTCGACTGGCGGGAGTTTTGGCACCGGGGAGCTGTTTTTT. Translation: CASKYSTGGSFGTGELFF.

This clonotype has ten or more counts. The chain joins TRBV28 to TRBJ2-1; 9 bases agree with TRBD2. The CDR3 runs 15 residues. Germline loops: CDR1 MDHEN, CDR2 SYDVKM. Germline trimming cut 2 bases from V and 7 bases from J; bases unmatched to any gene: 6. The CDR3 spells CASSLGTSRGNEQFF. The CDR3 bases are TGTGCCAGCAGTTTAGGGACTAGCAGAGGGAATGAGCAGTTCTTC. Full variable domain (outside the CDR3, taken from reference TRBV28 and TRBJ2-1): DVKVTQSSRYLVKRTGEKVFLECVQDMDHENMFWYRQDPGLGLRLIYFSYDVKMKEKGDIPEGYSVSREKKERFSLILESASTNQTSMYLCASSLGTSRGNEQFFGPGTRLTVL.

As for this clonotype: A read error is likely here: a far larger clone is one base away. The chain employs TRBV7-3 and TRBJ2-7, with D tentatively TRBD1 (6 bases). Germline V lookup: CDR1 SGHTA, CDR2 FQGTGA. Trimming cost V 5 bases and J 7 bases, with 27 bases left between them. The CDR3 consists of 17 residues. The chain's CDR3 is CASSPVTGTGPYNEQYF. As DNA, the CDR3 is TGTGCCAGCAGCCCAGTGACAGGTACGGGCCCCTACAATGAGCAGTACTTC.